Shown below are 15 T cell receptor beta chains from a single sample sequenced in a study of vaccination effects on CD4 cells after COVID-19. With the ViraFEST assay, the study expanded antigen-specific CD4+ T cells using viral peptide pools, then sequenced them. The culture ran for 9 to 11 days, and then CD4+ T cells were isolated. Nobody among the vaccine recipients had prior SARS-CoV-2 infection (nucleocapsid antibodies were negative). Profiled with immunoSEQ multiplex PCR; TCRdb holds only in-frame clones, not every one. Here the sample spans roughly 75,000 clones, roughly three quarters being singletons. These receptors' targets are unknown. The source material was CD4+ T cells from PBMCs cultured with HCoV-OC43 spike peptides, sampled before COVID-19 vaccination. Indicated subset: HCoV-OC43 spike overlapping peptide pool stimulation. The receptor set was obtained from a human donor who received a COVID-19 vaccine.

This rearrangement joins TRBV3-1 (or the pseudogene TRBV3-2) to TRBJ2-3; 8 positions agree with TRBD1. Trimming at V came to 4 bases and at J to 6 bases, leaving 9 bases not matched to a gene. Germline CDR1 reads LGHDT; CDR2 reads YNNKEL (reference sequence). This CDR3 is built from 15 residues. The DNA of the CDR3 is TGTGCCAGCAGCCCAGGGGGCTCGCAAACGGATACGCAGTATTTT. Translating gives CASSPGGSQTDTQYF.

The chain recombines TRBV7-3 with TRBJ1-2, with 9 bases identical to TRBD1. The V segment lost 5 bases and the J segment 2 bases; nucleotides outside the gene matches: 6. Germline CDR1 is SGHTA and CDR2 is FQGTGA. The CDR3 spans 15 residues. The CDR3 nucleotides are TGTGCCAGCAGCAAAACAGGGGGCTCCAACTATGGCTACACCTTC. Its translation is CASSKTGGSNYGYTF. The full variable domain, completed using reference TRBV7-3 and TRBJ1-2, is GAGVSQTPSNKVTEKGKYVELRCDPISGHTALYWYRQSLGQGPEFLIYFQGTGAADDSGLPNDRFFAVRPEGSVSTLKIQRTERGDSAVYLCASSKTGGSNYGYTFGSGTRLTVV.

The rearrangement links TRBV6-5 to TRBJ1-5; D gene ambiguous. From germline, CDR1 is MNHEY and CDR2 SVGAGI. The CDR3 spans 15 residues. Trimming took 0 bases from V and 4 from J, leaving 10 bases between them. The CDR3 DNA is TGTGCCAGCAGTTACTCGTTTAGCGGTAATCAGCCCCAGCATTTT. It is translated as CASSYSFSGNQPQHF.

The V gene is TRBV5-1, the J gene TRBJ1-2; 7 bases match TRBD1. Germline V CDR1 and CDR2: SGHRS, YFSETQ. V was pared by 4 bases and J by 1 base, with 10 bases of the junction left unmatched. CDR3 length equals 16 residues. The CDR3 reads CASSTFPDRVNYGYTF. The CDR3 DNA reads as TGCGCCAGCAGCACCTTCCCAGACAGGGTTAACTATGGCTACACCTTC. The full variable domain, in which reference TRBV5-1 and TRBJ1-2 provide the parts outside the CDR3, is KAGVTQTPRYLIKTRGQQVTLSCSPISGHRSVSWYQQTPGQGLQFLFEYFSETQRNKGNFPGRFSGRQFSNSRSEMNVSTLELGDSALYLCASSTFPDRVNYGYTFGSGTRLTVV.

The V gene is TRBV6-2 or TRBV6-3, the J gene TRBJ2-1; TRBD2 agrees at 8 bases. With 3 bases clipped from V and 2 bases from J, the junction kept 3 bases outside the gene matches. Germline CDR1 MNHEY, CDR2 SVGEGT. The CDR3 sequence is 15 residues long. CDR3 in DNA: TGTGCCAGCAGTTATATCGGGGGGGCCTACAATGAGCAGTTCTTC. It codes for CASSYIGGAYNEQFF.

This clone was seen only a few times. This rearrangement joins TRBV11-2 to TRBJ1-1; no reliable D call. This CDR3 has 12 amino acids. Germline V gives CDR1 SGHAT, CDR2 FQNNGV. V was clipped by 1 base and J by 7 bases, with 7 bases between them. The CDR3: CASSLAGREAFF. CDR3 nucleotide sequence: TGTGCCAGCAGCTTAGCCGGACGTGAAGCTTTCTTT.

V is TRBV28 and J is TRBJ1-4; no reliable D call. The germline CDR1 and CDR2 sequences are MDHEN and SYDVKM. The CDR3 covers 12 residues. V gave up 6 bases and J gave up 5 bases, with 7 bases separating them. The CDR3 nucleotides are TGTGCCAGCAGATTTGCCAATGAAAAACTGTTTTTT. Translation: CASRFANEKLFF.

The V and J genes are TRBV19 and TRBJ1-2; D is ambiguous. Looked up from germline, CDR1 is LNHDA and CDR2 is SQIVND (reference sequence). The V end lost 4 bases, the J end lost 6 bases, and 12 bases lay between the germline ends. This CDR3 contains 13 residues. The DNA of the CDR3 is TGTGCCAGTAGTAGATCCGGTTTTGATGGCTACACCTTC. Its translation: CASSRSGFDGYTF.

This clone was observed once. V gene TRBV6-5 combines with J gene TRBJ2-2; D possibly corresponds to TRBD1 (6 bases). CDR1 MNHEY and CDR2 SVGAGI come from the germline V gene. The CDR3 length is 15 residues. Trimming stripped 6 bases from V and 5 bases from J, with 16 bases between. The chain's CDR3 is CASSQTGSRTGELFF. The CDR3 coding sequence is TGTGCCAGCAGCCAAACAGGGTCGAGGACCGGGGAGCTGTTTTTT.

This clone has only a few counts. The V call is TRBV18, the J call TRBJ2-7; no firm D call. The CDR3 has 13 residues. Trimming shortened V by 5 bases and J by 7 bases, and 15 bases separated the two germline ends. Germline CDR1 and CDR2: KGHSH and LQKENI. CDR3 residues: CASSTAGGVEQYV. The CDR3 coding sequence is TGTGCCAGCTCAACGGCAGGTGGGGTTGAGCAGTACGTC.

J is TRBJ1-2 and V is TRBV9; a weak D match, TRBD1 (5 bases). Deletions cut 4 bases from V and 4 bases from J, with 20 bases between. Germline CDR1 and CDR2: SGDLS and YYNGEE. This CDR3 has 16 amino acids. CDR3 in DNA: TGTGCCAGCAGCTCGAGGGACGGAACCGGGTCCTATGGCTACACCTTC. It yields the protein CASSSRDGTGSYGYTF. Variable domain in full (rest from reference TRBV9 and TRBJ1-2): DSGVTQTPKHLITATGQRVTLRCSPRSGDLSVYWYQQSLDQGLQFLIQYYNGEERAKGNILERFSAQQFPDLHSELNLSSLELGDSALYFCASSSRDGTGSYGYTFGSGTRLTVV.

This chain uses TRBV2 with TRBJ2-4; 9 nucleotides match TRBD1. There are 15 residues in the CDR3. CDR1 is SNHLY, CDR2 FYNNEI, per germline. J was trimmed by 6 bases and V by 4 bases; bases with no gene match: 7. The CDR3 loop reads CASSARGQGLNIQYF. The CDR3 DNA is TGTGCCAGCAGTGCTCGGGGACAGGGCCTAAACATTCAGTACTTC.

V usage is TRBV6-5 and J usage is TRBJ2-3; the D gene is possibly TRBD2 (6 bases). Trimming left V 11 bases short and J 11 bases short, with 17 bases between. This CDR3 has 11 residues. The germline V gene has CDR1 MNHEY and CDR2 SVGAGI. Here the CDR3 reads CAVRDSSWQYF. The CDR3 DNA reads as TGTGCCGTACGGGACTCTTCTTGGCAGTATTTT.

The J gene is TRBJ2-1, the V gene TRBV12-3 or TRBV12-4; no reliable D call. V was clipped by 2 bases and J by 14 bases, with 13 bases between them. The CDR3 is 12 residues long. This CDR3 is CASSLSLSMEFF. DNA of the CDR3: TGTGCCAGCAGTTTAAGTTTGAGCATGGAGTTCTTC.

A few counts support this clone. The chain uses TRBV27 and TRBJ2-2; the D gene is possibly TRBD1 (6 bases). CDR3 length: 14 amino acids. The germline V and J ends were trimmed by 8 bases and 3 bases, with 13 bases remaining between them. Germline V gene sequence: CDR1 MNHEY, CDR2 SMNVEV (reference sequence). In nucleotides, the CDR3 is TGTGCCAGCCAACGGGACACCTACACCGGGGAGCTGTTTTTT. Encoded protein: CASQRDTYTGELFF.